Shown below are 18 T cell receptor beta chains from a single sample sequenced in a study of CD8 T cells in ankylosing spondylitis. TCRdb called the 5' RACE reads again in MiXCR, with one record for every CDR3 protein. The data hold approximately 350,000 distinct CDR3 sequences, with 20% to 25% observed a single time. Sequenced material: blood, either unsorted or a sorted T cell fraction (not recorded which). These receptors came from a male donor with ankylosing spondylitis or in good health (not recorded which).

The chain employs TRBV12-3 or TRBV12-4 and TRBJ2-7; D unclear. The V end was cut by 3 bases, the J end by 6 bases, with 15 bases between. This CDR3 region has 14 residues. CDR3 sequence: CASSLMVSQGEQYF. For the CDR3, the DNA is TGTGCCAGCAGTTTGATGGTCAGTCAAGGCGAGCAGTACTTC.

This clonotype was counted a few times. V usage is TRBV29-1 and J usage is TRBJ2-3; D possibly uses TRBD1 or TRBD2 (7 bases each). The CDR3 spans 14 residues. The germline V and J ends were trimmed by 1 base and 4 bases, with 12 bases remaining between them. Germline lookup yields CDR1 SQVTM and CDR2 ANQGSEA. The CDR3 DNA follows: TGCAGCGTTGAAGGCAGGGGGGGATCAGATACGCAGTATTTT. Its protein is CSVEGRGGSDTQYF.

This chain connects TRBV12-3 or TRBV12-4 to TRBJ2-6; TRBD1 matches 10 bases. With 5 bases clipped from V and 4 bases from J, the junction kept 14 bases outside the gene matches. The CDR3 sequence is 19 residues long. CDR3 loop: CASSLPPWTGGSGANVLTF. CDR3 nucleotides: TGTGCCAGCAGTCTCCCCCCCTGGACAGGGGGATCCGGGGCCAACGTCCTGACTTTC.

This clonotype was observed a handful of times. The chain employs TRBV27 and TRBJ2-4, with TRBD1 matching over 7 bases. The junction had 2 bases not matched to a gene; V was cut back by 4 bases and J by 2 bases. This CDR3 has 14 residues. Per germline, CDR1 MNHEY and CDR2 SMNVEV (reference sequence). In DNA, the CDR3 is TGTGCCAGCAGTTCAGGGGGTCCCAAAAACATTCAGTACTTC. Encoded protein: CASSSGGPKNIQYF.

This clonotype was seen only a few times. The genes are TRBV3-1 and TRBJ2-1; D gene ambiguous. CDR1 and CDR2 (germline): LGHDT, YNNKEL (reference sequence). The CDR3 consists of 16 residues. Trimming took 7 bases from V and 2 from J, leaving 18 bases between them. In DNA form, the CDR3 reads TGTGCCAGCACCGATTTAAGCGCCGCCCCCTACAATGAGCAGTTCTTC. This encodes CASTDLSAAPYNEQFF.

This clonotype was detected only a few times. This rearrangement joins TRBV28 to TRBJ2-7; TRBD1 might be the D (6 bases). The CDR3 totals 15 residues. V lost 4 bases, J lost 0 bases, and 13 bases lay in between. Per the germline V gene, CDR1 is MDHEN and CDR2 is SYDVKM. The CDR3 loop is CASSYPRQASYEQYF. CDR3 bases: TGTGCCAGCAGTTACCCCCGACAGGCCTCCTACGAGCAGTACTTC. The whole variable domain, remainder taken from reference TRBV28 and TRBJ2-7, is DVKVTQSSRYLVKRTGEKVFLECVQDMDHENMFWYRQDPGLGLRLIYFSYDVKMKEKGDIPEGYSVSREKKERFSLILESASTNQTSMYLCASSYPRQASYEQYFGPGTRLTVT.

The chain combines TRBV15 with TRBJ2-1; 11 bases match TRBD2. The CDR3 loop spans 16 amino acids. The J segment lost 2 bases and the V segment lost 5 bases, leaving 5 bases of the junction unmatched. Looked up from germline, CDR1 is LNHNV and CDR2 is YYDKDF (reference sequence). The CDR3 DNA sequence: TGTGCCACCAGCGCCCTAGCGGGGGGCCCCTACAATGAGCAGTTCTTC. As protein: CATSALAGGPYNEQFF. Full variable domain (outside the CDR3, taken from reference TRBV15 and TRBJ2-1): DAMVIQNPRYQVTQFGKPVTLSCSQTLNHNVMYWYQQKSSQAPKLLFHYYDKDFNNEADTPDNFQSRRPNTSFCFLDIRSPGLGDTAMYLCATSALAGGPYNEQFFGPGTRLTVL.

This clonotype was picked up a small number of times. The J gene is TRBJ2-7, the V gene TRBV4-1, with TRBD1 as a possible D gene (5 bases). This CDR3 is built from 14 residues. CDR1 is MGHRA and CDR2 is YSYEKL in the germline V gene. V lost 1 base, J lost 2 bases, and 9 bases lay in between. CDR3 protein: CASSQGQSAYEQYF. CDR3 nucleotides: TGCGCCAGCAGCCAAGGACAGTCAGCCTACGAGCAGTACTTC.

This clonotype was counted only a few times. The chain links TRBV6-5 to TRBJ2-7, with D maybe TRBD2 (6 bases). This CDR3 is 15 amino acids long. The germline V gene has CDR1 MNHEY and CDR2 SVGAGI. V lost 0 bases to trimming and J lost 1 base, with 10 bases between them. This chain's CDR3 is CASSYSEGQSYEQYF. The CDR3 region has the DNA TGTGCCAGCAGTTACTCGGAGGGGCAGTCCTACGAGCAGTACTTC.

This chain links TRBV7-9 with TRBJ2-4, with a possible D match to TRBD1 (5 bases). Germline values: CDR1 SEHNR, CDR2 FQNEAQ (reference sequence). V was trimmed by 0 bases and J by 0 bases, leaving 12 bases between them. There are 17 residues in the CDR3. CDR3 loop: CASSLAGQGLAKNIQYF. The CDR3 region has the DNA TGTGCCAGCAGCTTAGCCGGCCAGGGCTTAGCCAAAAACATTCAGTACTTC. The full variable domain, in which reference TRBV7-9 and TRBJ2-4 provide the parts outside the CDR3, is DTGVSQNPRHKITKRGQNVTFRCDPISEHNRLYWYRQTLGQGPEFLTYFQNEAQLEKSRLLSDRFSAERPKGSFSTLEIQRTEQGDSAMYLCASSLAGQGLAKNIQYFGAGTRLSVL.

This clonotype was counted once. V and J are TRBV4-1 and TRBJ2-2; a possible D gene is TRBD1 (6 bases). The ends were cut back, 4 bases at V and 7 bases at J, with 19 bases in the middle. From germline, CDR1 is MGHRA and CDR2 YSYEKL. The CDR3 runs 16 residues. CDR3 sequence (DNA): TGCGCCAGCAGCCCTCTCCGACGGCAAGGGGGCGGGGAGCTGTTTTTT. This encodes CASSPLRRQGGGELFF.

This clonotype has a handful of counts. The chain is built from TRBV10-3 and TRBJ2-1; 8 nucleotides line up with TRBD2. Germline trimming cut 2 bases from V and 9 bases from J; bases unmatched to any gene: 6. The CDR3 consists of 14 residues. The germline V gene encodes CDR1 ENHRY and CDR2 SYGVKD. The CDR3 nucleotides read TGTGCCATCAGTGAGACAGCGGGGGAACTTGAGCAGTTCTTC. Translated: CAISETAGELEQFF.

The rearrangement uses TRBV5-6 and TRBJ2-7, with 8 nucleotides matching TRBD2. Germline assignment: CDR1 SGHDT and CDR2 YYEEEE. The V segment lost 5 bases and the J segment 5 bases; nucleotides outside the gene matches: 9. The CDR3 is 14 amino acids. CDR3 region: CASSTGGATDEQYF. As DNA, the CDR3 is TGTGCCAGCAGTACCGGGGGGGCCACAGACGAGCAGTACTTC.

CDR3 sequence: CSVTTGTGVLDEQFF. CDR3 DNA sequence: TGCAGTGTTACGACCGGGACAGGGGTATTGGATGAGCAGTTCTTC. The chain employs TRBV20-1 and TRBJ2-1, with 10 bases identical to TRBD1. The CDR3 covers 15 residues. From germline, CDR1 is DFQATT and CDR2 SNEGSKA (reference sequence). V dropped 7 bases and J dropped 8; count of bases not matched to a gene: 14.

The genes are TRBV10-3 and TRBJ2-3; D is unclear. V was shortened by 5 bases and J by 3 bases, with 21 bases between the two germline ends. Germline CDR1 reads ENHRY; CDR2 reads SYGVKD. The CDR3 extends over 17 amino acids. The CDR3: CAISLTPQSFRTDTQYF. CDR3 in DNA: TGTGCCATCAGTCTCACCCCACAGAGCTTTCGGACAGATACGCAGTATTTT.

This clonotype was recorded at least ten times. This chain uses TRBV6-5 with TRBJ2-7; D is perhaps TRBD1 (6 bases). This CDR3 has 13 residues. With 0 bases removed from V and 3 bases from J, the gap between germline ends came to 6 bases. CDR1 and CDR2 from the germline V gene are MNHEY and SVGAGI. The CDR3 loop reads CASSYSRGYEQYF. Written as DNA, the CDR3 is TGTGCCAGCAGTTACTCCAGGGGCTACGAGCAGTACTTC.

The chain recombines TRBV7-8 with TRBJ1-1, with D possibly TRBD1 on 6 matching bases. The V end lost 2 bases, the J end lost 0 bases, and 16 bases lay between the germline ends. The CDR3 runs to 17 residues. Germline V gene lookup returns CDR1 SGHVS and CDR2 FQNEAQ. Written as DNA, the CDR3 is TGTGCCAGCAGCTTACCTATAGGGGGGGGAGTGAACACTGAAGCTTTCTTT. As protein: CASSLPIGGGVNTEAFF.

This clonotype appeared a few times. The gene calls are TRBV24-1 and TRBJ2-1; D is unresolved. CDR3 size: 15 residues. Looked up from germline, CDR1 is KGHDR and CDR2 is SFDVKD. V was cut by 2 bases and J by 2 bases, with 9 bases left in between. CDR3 protein: CATSDSPAPYNEQFF. The CDR3, as DNA: TGTGCCACCAGTGATTCCCCGGCCCCCTACAATGAGCAGTTCTTC.